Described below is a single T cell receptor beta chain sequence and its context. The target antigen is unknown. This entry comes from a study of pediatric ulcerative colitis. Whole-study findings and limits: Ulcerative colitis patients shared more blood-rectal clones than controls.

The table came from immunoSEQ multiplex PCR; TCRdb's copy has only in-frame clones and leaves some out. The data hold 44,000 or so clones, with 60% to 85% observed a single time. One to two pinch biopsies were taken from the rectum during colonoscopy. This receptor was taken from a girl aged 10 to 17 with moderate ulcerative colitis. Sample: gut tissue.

In DNA, the CDR3 is TGCAGCGTTGATGGCAGTAACTATGGCTACACCTTC. It codes for CSVDGSNYGYTF. The chain combines TRBV29-1 with TRBJ1-2; D unclear. V lost 3 bases and J 1 base, leaving 6 bases between the germline ends. The CDR3 runs 12 residues. CDR1 is SQVTM, CDR2 ANQGSEA, per germline.